This paragraph reports one T cell receptor (beta chain). Its antigen is unidentified. These data belong to a study of PD-1 blockade in classical Hodgkin lymphoma. Study-level findings and limits: Possible causes of repertoire differences, disease activity or prior therapy, remain undefined. Newly diagnosed patients reportedly had lower baseline TCR diversity than healthy donors.

Profiling relied on immunoSEQ multiplex PCR, and the TCRdb table lists in-frame clones only, not all of them. The sample has roughly 20,000 clones; about 83% are singletons. Time point indicated: newly diagnosed, previously untreated cHL patient sample. Magnetic negative selection was used to purify CD4+ T cells from thawed PBMCs. It was PBMCs in newly diagnosed, untreated classical Hodgkin lymphoma that served as comparison. CDR1 is SGHAT and CDR2 is FQNNGV in the germline V gene. V was clipped by 5 bases and J by 3 bases, with 13 bases between them. CDR3 length equals 14 residues. The specimen was CD4+ T cells from blood. The receptor's source is a human donor with classical Hodgkin lymphoma. The chain combines TRBV11-2 with TRBJ1-1; possibly TRBD1 for D (6 bases). CDR3 region: CASSEQRGDTEAFF. In nucleotides, the CDR3 is TGTGCCAGCAGCGAGCAAAGGGGGGACACTGAAGCTTTCTTT. Based on the CDR3 plus reference TRBV11-2 and TRBJ1-1, the full variable domain is EAGVAQSPRYKIIEKRQSVAFWCNPISGHATLYWYQQILGQGPKLLIQFQNNGVVDDSQLPKDRFSAERLKGVDSTLKIQPAKLEDSAVYLCASSEQRGDTEAFFGQGTRLTVV.